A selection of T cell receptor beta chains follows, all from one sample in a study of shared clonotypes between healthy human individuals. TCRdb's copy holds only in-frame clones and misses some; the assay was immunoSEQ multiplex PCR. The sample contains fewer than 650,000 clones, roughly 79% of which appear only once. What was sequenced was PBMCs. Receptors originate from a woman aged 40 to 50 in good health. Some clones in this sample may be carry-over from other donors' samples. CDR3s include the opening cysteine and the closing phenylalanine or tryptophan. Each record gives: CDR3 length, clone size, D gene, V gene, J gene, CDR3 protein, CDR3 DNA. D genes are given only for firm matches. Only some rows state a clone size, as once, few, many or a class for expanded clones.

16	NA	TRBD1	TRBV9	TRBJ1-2	CASSAPPGDRGRGYTF	TGTGCCAGCAGCGCCCCGCCAGGGGACAGGGGTCGAGGCTACACCTTC
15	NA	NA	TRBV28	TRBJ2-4	CASSLPGSAKNIQYF	TGTGCCAGCAGCCTACCCGGATCAGCCAAAAACATTCAGTACTTC
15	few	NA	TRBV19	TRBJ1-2	CASSIGGQGVYGYTF	TGTGCCAGTAGTATAGGAGGCCAGGGAGTCTATGGCTACACCTTC
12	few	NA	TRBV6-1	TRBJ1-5	CASRDGDQPQHF	TGTGCCAGCAGGGACGGTGATCAGCCCCAGCATTTT
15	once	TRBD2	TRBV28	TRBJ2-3	CASSFTAGGTDTQYF	TGTGCCAGCAGTTTTACTGCGGGAGGGACAGATACGCAGTATTTT
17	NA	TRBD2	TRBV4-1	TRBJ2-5	CASSQDPSGEGRETQYF	TGCGCCAGCAGCCAAGATCCCAGCGGGGAGGGGCGGGAGACCCAGTACTTC
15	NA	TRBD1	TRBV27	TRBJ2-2	CASSFGTGLTGELFF	TGTGCCAGCAGTTTCGGGACAGGCTTAACCGGGGAGCTGTTTTTT
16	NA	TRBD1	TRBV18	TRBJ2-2	CASSPRDRASTGELFF	TGTGCCAGCTCACCACGGGACAGGGCCTCAACCGGGGAGCTGTTTTTT
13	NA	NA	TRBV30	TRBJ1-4	CARGVRAAEKLFF	TGTGCCCGGGGAGTCAGGGCCGCAGAAAAACTGTTTTTT
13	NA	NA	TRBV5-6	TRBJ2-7	CASSRNRGYEQYF	TGTGCCAGCAGCCGGAACCGGGGCTACGAGCAGTACTTC
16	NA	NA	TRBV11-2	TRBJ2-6	CASSKGFGSGANVLTF	TGTGCCAGCAGCAAAGGGTTTGGATCTGGGGCCAACGTCCTGACTTTC
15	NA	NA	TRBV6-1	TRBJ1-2	CASSEAPGYVYGYTF	TGTGCCAGCAGTGAAGCGCCAGGGTACGTCTATGGCTACACCTTC
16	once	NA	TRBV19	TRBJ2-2	CASYSGSRGSPGELFF	TGTGCCTCATACTCCGGGTCAAGGGGATCACCGGGGGAGCTGTTTTTT
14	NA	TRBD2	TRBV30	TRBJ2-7	CAWKTGGRLYEQYF	TGTGCCTGGAAAACTGGCGGGAGATTGTACGAGCAGTACTTC